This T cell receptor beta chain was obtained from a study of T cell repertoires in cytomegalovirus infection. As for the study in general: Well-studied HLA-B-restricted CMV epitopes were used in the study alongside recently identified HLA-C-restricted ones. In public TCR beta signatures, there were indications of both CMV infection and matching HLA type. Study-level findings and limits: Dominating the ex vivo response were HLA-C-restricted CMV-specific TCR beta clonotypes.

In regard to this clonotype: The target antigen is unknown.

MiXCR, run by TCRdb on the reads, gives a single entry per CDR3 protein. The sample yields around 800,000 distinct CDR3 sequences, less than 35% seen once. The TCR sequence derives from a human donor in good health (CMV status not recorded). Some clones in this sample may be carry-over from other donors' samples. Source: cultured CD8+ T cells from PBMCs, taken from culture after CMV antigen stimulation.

CDR3 amino acids: CASSLDPGVRTEAFF. The CDR3 nucleotides read TGCGCCAGCAGCTTGGATCCGGGGGTGAGGACTGAAGCTTTCTTT. V usage is TRBV5-1 and J usage is TRBJ1-1; D is possibly TRBD1 (5 bases). Trimming left V 0 bases short and J 5 bases short, with 14 bases between. CDR3 size: 15 residues. Germline CDR1 SGHRS, CDR2 YFSETQ.